The source of this T cell receptor beta chain is a study of shared clonotypes between healthy human individuals. This clone has just a few counts. Profiling relied on immunoSEQ multiplex PCR, and the TCRdb table lists in-frame clones only, not all of them. The table has around 980,000 clones, around 82% seen once. The CDR3 has 13 residues. CDR1 is SGHAT, CDR2 FQNNGV, per germline. V lost 0 bases, J lost 8 bases, and 7 bases lay in between. The receptor was derived from a man aged 18 to 35 in good health. Some clones in this sample may be carry-over from other donors' samples. Sample: memory CD4+ T cells from PBMCs. Subset noted: CD45RA-negative fraction. This chain connects TRBV11-2 to TRBJ1-4; D call uncertain. The CDR3 protein is CASSLEPEEKLFF. The DNA of the CDR3 is TGTGCCAGCAGCTTAGAGCCGGAGGAAAAACTGTTTTTT.